Below, one TCR beta chain is given with its context. It has no known antigen specificity. There are no base qualities to consult, and no much larger clone falls within one base. The cohort comprised hundreds of healthy bone marrow donors. All cohort members were sampled while nominally healthy, although unrecorded immune exposures were likely present. The donor tested CMV seronegative and was one of the 352 seronegative cohort members. Each donor provided a peripheral blood sample, and peripheral blood mononuclear cells were used for TCR beta sequencing. The Qiagen DNeasy Blood Extraction Kit was used to extract genomic DNA from the blood cell samples. The sample belongs to a study of cytomegalovirus exposure and HLA in healthy donors (TCRdb year 2017). Broadly, across the study: In an earlier analysis of roughly 500 of the donors, 250 to 350 Gb of sequence data and just under 120 million unique TCR beta sequences from 180 million or so T cells were reported. The study aimed to test whether cataloging public T cell receptors could reveal signatures of past pathogen exposure. Roughly 300 gigabases of sequencing data and tens of millions of unique TCR sequences made up an early release that covered nearly 650 HLA-typed donors. Using immunosequencing, the study profiled T cell repertoires from around 680 subjects and related those repertoires to cytomegalovirus serostatus. To predict cytomegalovirus infection status, the study combined high-throughput TCR immunosequencing, statistical association of individual TCRs with disease status, and machine learning. Along with the roughly 670-subject first cohort, a separate validation cohort of approximately 110 different subjects was used. Every discovery cohort repertoire had been produced on one sequencing platform. About five DR-DQ haplotypes were treated as single units for association and clustering because of strong linkage in the cohort. The later analysis used no new phenotypic data to find candidate immune exposures, relying instead on TCR beta sequences and their occurrence across donors. Of the roughly 400 genotyped donors, 81% fell in the genetic ancestry cluster associated with self-reported Caucasian donors. Class I and class II HLA loci were covered by the typing at four-digit resolution. Alongside the repertoire data, information on donor age, sex, ethnicity and CMV serostatus was compiled. Among 300 to 500 genotyped donors of the cohort, an average of around 220,000 unique TCR beta nucleotide sequences was sequenced per donor, of which roughly 17% were non-productive. To decide whether each TCR beta V gene segment behaved as functional or pseudogenic, an earlier analysis of some 570 of the donors relied on high-throughput TCR beta sequencing. Genome-wide SNP genotypes for about 60% of the roughly 700 donors were used in a later genetic analysis, which treated that subset as a discovery cohort. In a later analysis, previously published TCR beta repertoires from 550 to 750 donors were re-analyzed and high-resolution HLA genotyping was added so that TCR occurrence patterns could be studied. The number of donors typed differed by locus, with about 629-640 for A, B, C, DRB1 and DQB1, 522 for DQA1, approximately 570 for DPA1, and some 440 for DPB1.

Results the study describes overall, beyond this receptor: A later analysis found that HLA-associated TCR beta chains were more clonally expanded and had lower generation probabilities than equally common non-associated chains. The earlier analysis of 587 of the donors excluded some 15 rarely observed V segments, including chromosome 9 orphons, because counts were too low. In a later analysis, TCR association rates were found to vary across HLA loci, with the most associated TCRs seen for DRB1 alleles and the fewest for HLA-C alleles. It was suggested by the authors that the approach could potentially be generalized to other disease states and immunological phenotypes. A further reported finding was that TCR beta sequences accurately predicted the HLA-A and HLA-B alleles for most subjects in the first cohort. A total of roughly 160 TCR beta chains were listed by the study as associated with cytomegalovirus. In vitro tests confirmed that a few of the cytomegalovirus-associated TCR beta chains recognize cytomegalovirus antigens. V-gene and J-gene trimming of TCR beta chains was associated with a missense DCLRE1C variant in a later genetic analysis, and the association was replicated in an independent cohort. The 87-base-pair reads could not distinguish some IMGT-functional V segments, including TRBV6-2 and TRBV6-3, so those segments were excluded. A later analysis reported that several top co-occurrence clusters appeared linked to parvovirus B19, influenza, CMV and Epstein-Barr virus. Compared with the approximately 720-donor mean, donors in an Asian-associated ancestry cluster had fewer N-insertions in productive TCRs, according to a later genetic analysis. Linkage disequilibrium might explain the correlated functional status among segregating V segments, but an unknown experimental factor could not be excluded. This cohort had only TCR beta chains sequenced, and the lack of alpha or paired-chain data limited which features could be detected. At a false discovery rate of 0.05, a later analysis linked about 16,000 TCR beta sequences to specific HLA alleles. For the cohort, immune exposure information was limited to CMV serostatus. Because HLA typing was unavailable for some donors at each locus, only the typed subset was used in association tests. Cytomegalovirus status was reported to be diagnosed by the classifier with high specificity and sensitivity in both the original and validation cohorts. Broadly in line with IMGT annotations, most TCR beta V segments showed up in productive rearrangements about 87% or about 30% of the time in an earlier analysis of 587 of the donors. Presence/absence analyses assumed roughly uniform sequencing depth across donors, an assumption that may not hold. A cluster of highly shared sequence variants was judged likely to be a technical artifact of the sequencing pipeline. Strong co-occurrence of HLA alleles, especially DR and DQ, made assigning TCR associations to individual alleles difficult. Most TCR sequences were observed very rarely across donors, whereas some public TCRs were present in many individuals. According to a later analysis, most CMV-associated TCR beta chains appeared to be HLA-restricted, and the HLA associations seemed to be driven largely by CMV exposure.

The protocol used for the library was the immunoSEQ multiplex PCR assay. For the multiplex PCR, a mixture combining 60 forward primers for TCR Vbeta segments and 13 reverse primers for TCR Jbeta segments was used. The CDR3 region of rearranged TCR beta genes was amplified from genomic DNA by a multiplex PCR assay. The Illumina HiSeq System was used to sequence the amplified TCR beta libraries as 87-base-pair reads. Per the source publication's procedure: In a later analysis, approximately 74 million unique TCR beta chains were counted across the roughly 670 repertoires, and approximately 11 million of these chains were shared by at least two donors. Raw reads were error-corrected and collapsed into unique sequences by a nearest-neighbor algorithm in which closely related sequences were merged to remove PCR and sequencing errors. CDR3 sequences were aligned to IMGT reference sequences to assign V, D and J gene segments. For a sequence to be retained, a match of at least six nucleotides was required to both a V gene segment and a J gene segment. Rearrangements were classified as productive when the CDR3 lacked stop codons and remained in frame with V and J, and all other rearrangements were classified as non-productive. Following IMGT convention, CDR3 was defined as the stretch from the second conserved V-encoded cysteine to the conserved J-encoded phenylalanine. The earlier analysis of about 610 of the donors excluded any sequence lacking an unambiguous match to a single V gene segment. In an earlier analysis of around 600 of the donors, V segments were called functional above 56.7% productive rearrangements and were called segregating when the between-donor standard deviation exceeded 5%. A statistical classification framework was built to diagnose cytomegalovirus status from the catalog of TCR beta chain sequences. V and J gene assignment, in a later analysis, came from comparing TCR nucleotide sequences with IMGT/GENE-DB human TR gene sequences. A later analysis assigned CDR3 sequences and most-parsimonious VDJ recombination scenarios with the TCRdist pipeline. In a later analysis, every TCR beta chain was defined by the combination of its CDR3 amino acid sequence and its V-gene family, and reads without a unique V-gene family were dropped. In a later analysis, fewer than 600 highly shared, low-generation-probability nucleotide sequences were removed to address suspected cross-contamination and a sequencing artifact. A later analysis calculated a clonal expansion index for each public chain from normalized within-repertoire ranks of inferred template counts. A later analysis computed generation probabilities with a VDJ recombination model fitted to out-of-frame rearrangements, and checked the results against IGoR. In a later analysis, hypergeometric tests were used to score TCR-TCR, TCR-HLA and TCR-CMV co-occurrence, with a repertoire-size bias correction applied to TCR pairs. To estimate false discovery rates, a later analysis permuted the HLA or CMV assignments 20 times. In a later analysis, co-occurring TCRs were grouped using DBSCAN, with TCRdist sequence similarity added in when clustering inside HLA-allele-positive subsets. Repertoires with fewer than 30,000 or more than 120,000 public chains were left out of co-occurrence clustering, as were about five repertoires with anomalous nucleotide sharing. Imported from immuneACCESS, the table was reduced by TCRdb to in-frame sequences with V and J called. These copies leave out some clones; in studies compared against another copy, an unresolved V gene accounts for under half, and the cause of the remainder is not known. V and J calls plus clone size are reproduced from that table; the DNA served to infer D and trimming. The sample profile shows about 160,000 clones; almost 80% of them were found once. Of the sample, about 1.3% falls within the top ten clones.

The CDR1 and CDR2 encoded by the germline V gene are SGHRS and YFSETQ. CDR3 length: 14 amino acids, cysteine to phenylalanine. Left in the record is the CDR3 DNA by itself, 42 bases read in frame from the first base. V and J are trimmed by 3 bases and 2 bases, and the gene matches miss 3 bases of the junction. The origin of this receptor is a young man in good health and CMV-seronegative. The sequenced material came from PBMCs. The chain is assembled from TRBV5-1 and TRBJ2-3; TRBD2 lines up with 7 middle nucleotides. The CDR3 reads CASSWAGDTDTQYF. The sequenced DNA is TGCGCCAGCAGCTGGGCGGGAGACACAGATACGCAGTATTTT.